These 20 T cell receptor beta chains share one sample of origin, sequenced in a study of T cell changes during pregnancy in multiple sclerosis. Sequencing was performed with immunoSEQ multiplex PCR; in TCRdb, only in-frame clones are kept and a portion is missing. In the table there are approximately 47,000 clones, about 94% of which are singletons. The sample consisted of CD4+ T cells from peripheral blood mononuclear cells, taken in the first trimester of pregnancy. The receptors shown here come from a female donor with multiple sclerosis, enrolled in a pregnancy study.

V usage is TRBV19 and J usage is TRBJ1-1; a possible D gene is TRBD1 (6 bases). Looked up from germline, CDR1 is LNHDA and CDR2 is SQIVND (reference sequence). CDR3 length: 14 residues. Deletions cut 5 bases from V and 1 base from J, with 11 bases between. CDR3 region: CASSFKGENTEAFF. Here the CDR3 DNA reads TGTGCCAGTAGTTTCAAGGGGGAGAACACTGAAGCTTTCTTT.

This clone was seen a single time. The chain carries TRBV19 and TRBJ2-3; D unresolved. Looked up from germline, CDR1 is LNHDA and CDR2 is SQIVND (reference sequence). The CDR3 length is 16 residues. Between the trimmed V and J ends, which lost 3 bases and 0 bases, there was a span of 13 bases. CDR3 DNA sequence: TGTGCCAGTAGTATCCTGTCAGGTGCTAGCACAGATACGCAGTATTTT. Its protein product is CASSILSGASTDTQYF. The full variable domain, completed using reference TRBV19 and TRBJ2-3, is DGGITQSPKYLFRKEGQNVTLSCEQNLNHDAMYWYRQDPGQGLRLIYYSQIVNDFQKGDIAEGYSVSREKKESFPLTVTSAQKNPTAFYLCASSILSGASTDTQYFGPGTRLTVL.

This clone was seen a few times. This chain joins TRBV30 and TRBJ1-2; D is undetermined. Trimming removed 2 bases from V and 6 bases from J, with 19 bases in between. This CDR3 is built from 15 residues. Germline V gene sequence: CDR1 GTSNPN, CDR2 SVGIG (reference sequence). The CDR3 DNA is TGTGCCTGGAGTCCCCGCGGAGCTAGGCATGATGGCTACACCTTC. Encoded protein: CAWSPRGARHDGYTF.

This clone has just one count. The V and J genes are TRBV6-5 and TRBJ1-2; the D gene is possibly TRBD1 (5 bases). The CDR3 has 15 amino acids. CDR1 is MNHEY, CDR2 SVGAGI, per germline. With 0 bases removed from V and 0 bases from J, the gap between germline ends came to 8 bases. The CDR3 reads CASSYSAGPNYGYTF. Here the CDR3 DNA reads TGTGCCAGCAGTTACTCCGCGGGACCTAACTATGGCTACACCTTC.

The chain has TRBV27 and TRBJ1-6, with 8 nucleotides matching TRBD1. The CDR3 is 17 amino acids. J gave up 3 bases and V 1 base, and 5 bases lay outside the gene matches. Germline CDR1 is MNHEY and CDR2 is SMNVEV (reference sequence). The CDR3, as DNA: TGTGCCAGCAGTTTATATCAGGGGGCGAACTATAATTCACCCCTCCACTTT. Its protein is CASSLYQGANYNSPLHF.

The chain couples TRBV7-9 to TRBJ2-3; tentative D call: TRBD2 (5 bases). Trimming stripped 1 base from V and 4 bases from J, with 18 bases between. The CDR3 has 17 residues. Looked up from germline, CDR1 is SEHNR and CDR2 is FQNEAQ (reference sequence). CDR3 in amino acids: CASSLGFTAVGADTQYF. For the CDR3, the DNA is TGTGCCAGCAGCTTAGGTTTTACGGCGGTGGGAGCAGATACGCAGTATTTT.

J is TRBJ2-4 and V is TRBV5-1, with a tentative D call TRBD1 (5 bases). Trimming shortened V by 0 bases and J by 6 bases, and 10 bases separated the two germline ends. The CDR3 has 14 amino acids. Germline CDR1 and CDR2: SGHRS and YFSETQ. CDR3 in DNA: TGCGCCAGCAGCTTGGTAGGGCAGGGAAACATTCAGTACTTC. Protein: CASSLVGQGNIQYF.

This chain connects TRBV30 to TRBJ1-6; 7 nucleotides match TRBD1. This CDR3 is built from 15 residues. In germline, CDR1 is GTSNPN, CDR2 SVGIG (reference sequence). V dropped 0 bases and J dropped 7; count of bases not matched to a gene: 6. The CDR3 here is CAWSVPTGTNSPLHF. Written as DNA, the CDR3 is TGTGCCTGGAGTGTACCGACAGGGACCAATTCACCCCTCCACTTT.

The J gene is TRBJ2-7, the V gene TRBV6-1; a possible D gene is TRBD2 (5 bases). Trimming took off 8 bases at V and 5 bases at J, with 16 bases between the two ends. The germline CDR1 and CDR2 sequences are MNHNS and SASEGT. This CDR3 has 13 residues. CDR3: CASHGRVWDEQYF. The CDR3 DNA sequence: TGTGCCAGCCATGGGCGGGTCTGGGACGAGCAGTACTTC.

This clone has a handful of counts. This chain connects TRBV10-1 to TRBJ2-1; D possibly corresponds to TRBD2 (5 bases). V lost 8 bases, J lost 8 bases, and 16 bases lay in between. Germline CDR1 reads WNHNN; CDR2 reads SYGVQD (reference sequence). This CDR3 is built from 13 residues. CDR3 sequence (DNA): TGCGCCAGCGCCCAAACTAGTCGGGATGAGCAGTTCTTC. Its translation: CASAQTSRDEQFF.

This rearrangement joins TRBV7-3 to TRBJ2-3; tentative D call: TRBD2 (5 bases). V lost 6 bases and J 2 bases, leaving 12 bases between the germline ends. The CDR3 spans 14 residues. Germline V gene data show CDR1 as SGHTA and CDR2 as FQGTGA. CDR3 sequence reads: CASRPSGATDTQYF. CDR3 nucleotides: TGTGCCAGCAGACCAAGCGGAGCCACAGATACGCAGTATTTT.

This chain uses TRBV5-4 with TRBJ1-1; weak D call: TRBD1 (5 bases). The CDR3 extends over 16 amino acids. V lost 0 bases and J 6 bases, leaving 18 bases between the germline ends. Germline assignment: CDR1 SGHNT and CDR2 YYREEE (reference sequence). In DNA, the CDR3 is TGTGCCAGCAGCTTGGGGTTTTCGTCTTCGGGGGCTGAAGCTTTCTTT. This encodes CASSLGFSSSGAEAFF.

The rearrangement joins TRBV18 to TRBJ1-1; 10 bases map to TRBD1. The CDR3 consists of 14 residues. Trimming took 6 bases from V and 1 from J; bases not matched to a gene: 2. Germline V CDR1 and CDR2: KGHSH, LQKENI. CDR3 residues: CASSRDRGNTEAFF. The DNA for the CDR3 is TGTGCCAGCTCTCGGGACAGGGGGAACACTGAAGCTTTCTTT.

The CDR3 here is CASKRTGLGRETQYF. In DNA, the CDR3 is TGTGCCAGCAAACGCACAGGTTTGGGTAGAGAGACCCAGTACTTC. The genes are TRBV2 and TRBJ2-5; possible D gene TRBD1, 5 bases. The V gene's germline CDR1 is SNHLY and CDR2 FYNNEI. V lost 7 bases to trimming and J lost 4 bases, with 19 bases between them. This CDR3 is built from 15 residues.

This clone has just one count. This chain joins TRBV19 and TRBJ2-2, with 10 bases lining up with TRBD1. J lost 6 bases, V lost 3 bases, and 4 bases had no gene match. This CDR3 spans 15 amino acids. From germline, CDR1 is LNHDA and CDR2 SQIVND (reference sequence). The CDR3 DNA sequence: TGTGCCAGTAGTATCCCGGGACAGGGGTCCGGGGAGCTGTTTTTT. This encodes CASSIPGQGSGELFF. Full variable domain (outside the CDR3, taken from reference TRBV19 and TRBJ2-2): DGGITQSPKYLFRKEGQNVTLSCEQNLNHDAMYWYRQDPGQGLRLIYYSQIVNDFQKGDIAEGYSVSREKKESFPLTVTSAQKNPTAFYLCASSIPGQGSGELFFGEGSRLTVL.

The V and J genes are TRBV10-3 and TRBJ1-5; D gene unclear. V lost 8 bases and J 4 bases, leaving 12 bases between the germline ends. The CDR3 length is 13 residues. Looked up from germline, CDR1 is ENHRY and CDR2 is SYGVKD. This chain's CDR3 is CAIGSEVNQPQHF. CDR3 DNA: TGTGCCATCGGGAGTGAGGTGAATCAGCCCCAGCATTTT.

The chain employs TRBV6-6 and TRBJ1-2, with D possibly being TRBD1 (5 bases). The V gene lost 0 bases and the J gene lost 3 bases, with 11 bases spanning the gap. The CDR3 is 15 residues long. Germline-derived CDR1 and CDR2 are MNHNY and SVGAGI (reference sequence). CDR3 nucleotides: TGTGCCAGCAGTTACTCGGGGGGAAGAGACTATGGCTACACCTTC. Amino acid sequence: CASSYSGGRDYGYTF.

The J gene is TRBJ1-1, the V gene TRBV7-2; unclear D gene. Germline CDR1 and CDR2: SGHTA and FQGNSA. The V end lost 1 base, the J end lost 0 bases, and 6 bases lay between the germline ends. The CDR3 contains 14 residues. The CDR3 DNA sequence: TGTGCCAGCAGCTTAGTTGTCATGAACACTGAAGCTTTCTTT. This gives the protein CASSLVVMNTEAFF.

This chain joins TRBV11-1 and TRBJ2-2; 8 bases are a match to TRBD1. V lost 1 base and J lost 7; bases outside the gene matches: 11. The CDR3 runs to 17 residues. Germline assignment: CDR1 SGHAT and CDR2 FQDESV (reference sequence). CDR3 sequence (DNA): TGTGCCAGCAGCTTAGGCCAAGGACAGGGAACTTTCGGGGAGCTGTTTTTT. Protein: CASSLGQGQGTFGELFF. Together with reference TRBV11-1 and TRBJ2-2, the CDR3 gives the full variable domain: EAEVAQSPRYKITEKSQAVAFWCDPISGHATLYWYRQILGQGPELLVQFQDESVVDDSQLPKDRFSAERLKGVDSTLKIQPAELGDSAMYLCASSLGQGQGTFGELFFGEGSRLTVL.

The rearrangement links TRBV9 to TRBJ2-2, with D possibly being TRBD1 (5 bases). Germline lookup yields CDR1 SGDLS and CDR2 YYNGEE. The CDR3 contains 15 residues. Trimming cost V 1 base and J 0 bases, with 7 bases left between them. CDR3 nucleotide sequence: TGTGCCAGCAGCGTATCAGGGACGAACACCGGGGAGCTGTTTTTT. Protein: CASSVSGTNTGELFF.